This T cell receptor (beta chain) stems from a study of CD8 T cells in Susac syndrome. Study-wide context: Within the sequenced Susac syndrome patient group, six exhibited active disease and roughly 8 were in remission. Patients with Susac syndrome had blood drawn and were at that point therapy-naive, on corticosteroids, or on intravenous immunoglobulin alone. Study-wide results and caveats: Clonal expansion of CD8+ cells in Susac peaked in TEMRA cells (and in active patients).

It was with random hexamers that roughly 0.45 to 1 ug RNA was reverse transcribed. By means of immunoSEQ multiplex PCR, TCR beta CDR3 spanning 54 Vbeta and 13 Jbeta underwent amplification. In TCRdb, the immunoSEQ multiplex PCR reads were re-called with MiXCR into one record per CDR3 protein. The table includes fewer than 60,000 distinct CDR3 sequences, approximately 95% detected once. Concerning this clonotype: The antigen is not known.

The CDR3 is 14 residues long. The rearrangement links TRBV12-3 or TRBV12-4 to TRBJ2-1; possible D gene TRBD2, 5 bases. The sequenced sample was CD8+ T cells from PBMCs. The receptor was isolated from a human donor with Susac syndrome. The CDR3, as DNA: TGTGGGACTTCCCTGGATAGCTCCTACAATGAGCAGTTCTTC. It yields the protein CGTSLDSSYNEQFF.